Below, 27 T cell receptor beta chains from the same sample are listed, as sequenced in a study of shared clonotypes between healthy human individuals. TCRdb's table, derived via immunoSEQ multiplex PCR, lists solely in-frame clones and lacks some. The sample yields under 300,000 clones, about 65% seen once. What was sequenced was memory CD4+ T cells sorted from blood. As for subset: CD45RA-negative fraction. The receptors derive from a man aged 25-45 years in good health.

The V and J genes are TRBV11-2 and TRBJ2-1; a weak D match, TRBD2 (6 bases). The germline V and J ends were trimmed by 1 base and 5 bases, with 15 bases remaining between them. In germline, CDR1 is SGHAT, CDR2 FQNNGV. CDR3 length: 16 residues. The CDR3 nucleotides read TGTGCCAGCAGCTTAGTAAGGGTAACGGGGGACAATGAGCAGTTCTTC. Its translation is CASSLVRVTGDNEQFF.

The chain carries TRBV10-3 and TRBJ1-1; TRBD1 is a possible D gene (6 bases). This CDR3 contains 13 residues. The germline V gene has CDR1 ENHRY and CDR2 SYGVKD. Trimming took 10 bases from V and 3 from J, leaving 15 bases between them. The CDR3 region has the DNA TGTGCCACTCTTCAGGGGACGGACACTGAAGCTTTCTTT. Encoded protein: CATLQGTDTEAFF.

The chain uses TRBV2 and TRBJ2-7; the match to TRBD2 covers 13 bases. The junction had 11 bases not matched to a gene; V was cut back by 8 bases and J by 7 bases. The CDR3 extends over 15 amino acids. Germline CDR1 and CDR2: SNHLY and FYNNEI. Here the CDR3 reads CASGGTSGRAYEQYF. In DNA, the CDR3 is TGTGCCAGCGGGGGAACTAGCGGGAGGGCTTATGAGCAGTACTTC.

The chain employs TRBV5-4 and TRBJ2-2; perhaps TRBD2 as D (6 bases). The V and J ends lost 3 bases and 6 bases respectively, with 12 bases between them. CDR1 and CDR2 (germline): SGHNT, YYREEE (reference sequence). The CDR3 has 14 amino acids. CDR3 sequence reads: CASSSGVGAGELFF. CDR3 nucleotide sequence: TGTGCCAGCAGCTCGGGGGTAGGGGCCGGGGAGCTGTTTTTT.

The chain combines TRBV28 with TRBJ2-1, with D perhaps TRBD2 (6 bases). V was shortened by 6 bases and J by 5 bases, with 14 bases between the two germline ends. CDR3 size: 14 residues. Per the germline V gene, CDR1 is MDHEN and CDR2 is SYDVKM. CDR3 bases: TGTGCCAGCAGGGGCGGGACGGTCGACAATGAGCAGTTCTTC. This translates into CASRGGTVDNEQFF.

A few counts support this clone. This CDR3 reads CASSRTSSYNEQFF. CDR3 DNA sequence: TGTGCCAGCAGTCGAACTAGTTCCTACAATGAGCAGTTCTTC. V usage is TRBV27 and J usage is TRBJ2-1, with D possibly matching TRBD2 (5 bases). The CDR3 totals 14 residues. Germline V CDR1 and CDR2: MNHEY, SMNVEV (reference sequence). Trimming removed 5 bases from V and 1 base from J, with 9 bases in between.

The genes are TRBV15 and TRBJ2-5; D tentatively reads TRBD1 or TRBD2 (5 bases each). The CDR3 covers 16 residues. CDR1 LNHNV and CDR2 YYDKDF come from the germline V gene (reference sequence). Trimming cost V 3 bases and J 2 bases, with 16 bases left between them. The CDR3 sequence is CATSSSFRDGQETQYF. DNA for the CDR3: TGTGCCACCAGCAGCTCGTTCCGGGACGGACAAGAGACCCAGTACTTC.

The chain has TRBV27 and TRBJ2-1; 8 nucleotides align to TRBD2. Germline lookup yields CDR1 MNHEY and CDR2 SMNVEV (reference sequence). The V and J ends lost 5 bases and 5 bases, in that order; junction bases with no gene match: 23. The CDR3 runs to 20 residues. The chain's CDR3 is CASSPQAGALTRRVHNEQFF. For the CDR3, the DNA is TGTGCCAGCAGTCCCCAAGCGGGAGCTCTAACGAGACGTGTTCACAATGAGCAGTTCTTC.

The chain couples TRBV6-5 to TRBJ1-2, with a weak D call TRBD1 (5 bases). Germline assignment: CDR1 MNHEY and CDR2 SVGAGI. Trimming pared 8 bases from V and 6 bases from J, leaving 13 bases between. The CDR3 contains 12 residues. CDR3 sequence reads: CASFLGGNGYTF. In DNA, the CDR3 is TGTGCCAGCTTTCTCGGGGGAAATGGCTACACCTTC.

The J gene is TRBJ2-5, the V gene TRBV18, with 9 nucleotides matching TRBD1. V shed 2 bases, J shed 2 bases, and the junction held 15 bases outside the gene matches. Germline-derived CDR1 and CDR2 are KGHSH and LQKENI. The length of the CDR3 is 19 residues. Written as DNA, the CDR3 is TGTGCCAGCTCACCATTAAGATCCCGGGACAGGGAGCTACAAGAGACCCAGTACTTC. As protein: CASSPLRSRDRELQETQYF.

This chain joins TRBV2 and TRBJ2-5; 8 nucleotides align to TRBD2. From germline, CDR1 is SNHLY and CDR2 FYNNEI. CDR3 size: 15 residues. After removal of 3 bases from V and 4 bases from J, the junction contained 7 bases not matched to a gene. The CDR3 bases are TGTGCCAGCAGTGATGTTTTAGCGGGATCAGAGACCCAGTACTTC. As protein: CASSDVLAGSETQYF.

CDR3 in DNA: TGTGCCAGCAGTCCCTATGGACGAAAAGAGCCCCAGCATTTT. Translating gives CASSPYGRKEPQHF. This rearrangement joins TRBV28 to TRBJ1-5; unclear D gene. The germline V and J ends were trimmed by 5 bases and 8 bases, with 16 bases remaining between them. In germline, CDR1 is MDHEN, CDR2 SYDVKM. This CDR3 spans 14 amino acids.

The rearrangement joins TRBV6-6 to TRBJ1-1; the D gene is possibly TRBD1 (6 bases). Looked up from germline, CDR1 is MNHNY and CDR2 is SVGAGI (reference sequence). The CDR3 is 12 residues long. V gave up 7 bases and J gave up 1 base, with 7 bases separating them. CDR3 sequence: CASKGGNTEAFF. The CDR3 coding sequence is TGTGCCAGCAAAGGGGGGAACACTGAAGCTTTCTTT.

V usage is TRBV29-1 and J usage is TRBJ2-7; 11 bases align to TRBD2. The CDR3 is 15 amino acids. The J segment lost 4 bases and the V segment lost 4 bases, leaving 9 bases of the junction unmatched. Germline V lookup: CDR1 SQVTM, CDR2 ANQGSEA. The CDR3 region has the DNA TGCAGCGTTGCGAGTCGACTAGCGGGAAGGTACGAGCAGTACTTC. Amino acids: CSVASRLAGRYEQYF.

This chain connects TRBV5-4 to TRBJ2-7; 8 bases are a match to TRBD2. V was clipped by 4 bases and J by 0 bases; unmatched bases: 6. The CDR3 extends over 15 amino acids. The germline CDR1 and CDR2 sequences are SGHNT and YYREEE (reference sequence). The CDR3 reads CASSGIAGSSYEQYF. In nucleotides, the CDR3 is TGTGCCAGCAGCGGAATAGCGGGGAGCTCCTACGAGCAGTACTTC.

V gene TRBV28 combines with J gene TRBJ1-2, with D unresolved. The germline V gene encodes CDR1 MDHEN and CDR2 SYDVKM. V was trimmed by 5 bases and J by 0 bases, leaving 13 bases between them. The CDR3 extends over 15 amino acids. CDR3 nucleotides: TGTGCCAGCAGTCCCCTTGTCCGAGCTAACTATGGCTACACCTTC. It yields the protein CASSPLVRANYGYTF.

The chain links TRBV5-4 to TRBJ1-2, with TRBD1 identical over 7 bases. CDR3 length equals 16 residues. With V trimmed by 4 bases and J by 4 bases, 13 bases remained unmatched. CDR1 and CDR2 from the germline V gene are SGHNT and YYREEE (reference sequence). CDR3 DNA sequence: TGTGCCAGCAGCCAGGGGGGGCAGGGAGAGGTCTATGGCTACACCTTC. It translates to CASSQGGQGEVYGYTF.

The chain links TRBV5-1 to TRBJ2-2; a possible D gene is TRBD1 (5 bases). From germline, CDR1 is SGHRS and CDR2 YFSETQ. V was pared by 6 bases and J by 3 bases, with 12 bases between. This CDR3 has 14 residues. The DNA for the CDR3 is TGCGCCAGCAACCGCCAGGGTCACACCGGGGAGCTGTTTTTT. Its protein product is CASNRQGHTGELFF.

The V gene is TRBV28, the J gene TRBJ1-2; weak D call: TRBD1 (6 bases). The V end lost 2 bases, the J end lost 8 bases, and 15 bases lay between the germline ends. The CDR3 length is 14 residues. Germline assignment: CDR1 MDHEN and CDR2 SYDVKM. The CDR3 DNA is TGTGCCAGCAGTTTAGAGAGAGGGGGGCGAGGCTACACCTTC. Amino acid sequence: CASSLERGGRGYTF.

The chain carries TRBV25-1 and TRBJ2-3, with TRBD1 matching 8 bases. This CDR3 contains 15 residues. J lost 2 bases, V lost 5 bases, and 6 bases had no gene match. Germline V gene data show CDR1 as MGHDK and CDR2 as SYGVNS. In DNA form, the CDR3 reads TGTGCCAGCAGTTCGGGACAGGATTCCACAGATACGCAGTATTTT. Its translation is CASSSGQDSTDTQYF.

The CDR3 region has the DNA TGTGCCAGTAAGGTCGCAGGGGGATACGAGCAGTACTTC. It codes for CASKVAGGYEQYF. The rearrangement uses TRBV19 and TRBJ2-7; 7 positions agree with TRBD1. The germline V gene has CDR1 LNHDA and CDR2 SQIVND (reference sequence). The CDR3 has 13 amino acids. Losses at the gene ends were 7 bases for V and 4 bases for J; bases not matched to a gene: 7.

CDR3 sequence reads: CASSLARSTDTQYF. The CDR3 nucleotides are TGTGCCAGCAGCTTGGCCCGCAGCACAGATACGCAGTATTTT. The chain recombines TRBV5-4 with TRBJ2-3; D call uncertain. In germline, CDR1 is SGHNT, CDR2 YYREEE (reference sequence). V was trimmed by 0 bases and J by 0 bases, leaving 5 bases between them. The CDR3 has 14 amino acids.

The table lists this clone with a count of one. The junction departs from germline at one end; a sequencing error may be responsible. J is TRBJ2-3 and V is TRBV7-7; 8 bases fit TRBD1. The CDR3 is made up of 15 amino acids. The germline V gene has CDR1 SSHAT and CDR2 FNYEAQ (reference sequence). The CDR3 DNA reads TGTGCTAGCAGCTTGTCCACAGGGGGTACAGATACGCAGTATTTT. Its protein is CASSLSTGGTDTQYF.

The genes are TRBV19 and TRBJ1-5; D remains ambiguous. Between the trimmed V and J ends, which lost 6 bases and 4 bases, there was a span of 7 bases. Germline CDR1 and CDR2: LNHDA and SQIVND (reference sequence). The CDR3 consists of 12 residues. The CDR3 DNA sequence: TGTGCCAGTAGACGGGTGAATCAGCCCCAGCATTTT. As protein: CASRRVNQPQHF. The full variable domain, in which reference TRBV19 and TRBJ1-5 provide the parts outside the CDR3, is DGGITQSPKYLFRKEGQNVTLSCEQNLNHDAMYWYRQDPGQGLRLIYYSQIVNDFQKGDIAEGYSVSREKKESFPLTVTSAQKNPTAFYLCASRRVNQPQHFGDGTRLSIL.

CDR3 DNA sequence: TGTGCCAGCAGCTTAACCCCCGGGACAGTCCTAACATTCCCTTATGGCTACACCTTC. It translates to CASSLTPGTVLTFPYGYTF. The chain uses TRBV11-2 and TRBJ1-2; 7 nucleotides match TRBD1. The ends lost 2 bases at V and 5 bases at J; junction bases unmatched: 20. The CDR3 length is 19 residues. In germline, CDR1 is SGHAT, CDR2 FQNNGV.

The chain has TRBV19 and TRBJ2-2; no definite D call. Looked up from germline, CDR1 is LNHDA and CDR2 is SQIVND (reference sequence). V lost 6 bases, J lost 0 bases, and 11 bases lay in between. The CDR3 is made up of 15 amino acids. Here the CDR3 reads CASRVGRSNTGELFF. In nucleotides, the CDR3 is TGTGCCAGTAGGGTCGGGCGGTCGAACACCGGGGAGCTGTTTTTT.

This clone was detected a few times. The chain couples TRBV2 to TRBJ1-1; no definite D call. The V end was cut by 5 bases, the J end by 5 bases, with 9 bases between. CDR1 and CDR2 from the germline V gene are SNHLY and FYNNEI. The CDR3 has 12 residues. The CDR3 DNA is TGTGCCAGCAGTCTTGTTGGGACTGAAGCTTTCTTT. It translates to CASSLVGTEAFF.